The T cell receptor (beta chain) under discussion was sequenced for a study of blood T cells in healthy people across ages. Findings and limits, study-wide: For the donors, CMV status was unknown and possibly confounded expanded clonotype changes.

The germline V and J ends were trimmed by 4 bases and 7 bases, with 17 bases remaining between them. The CDR3 consists of 15 residues. Germline V gives CDR1 SEHNR, CDR2 FQNEAQ (reference sequence). This clonotype turned up a few times. Its matching antigen is unknown. For the second PCR, which ran for roughly 7 to 11 cycles, a sample-barcoded 5' primer and a J-beta primer mix were used. One entry per CDR3 protein, called by TCRdb with MiXCR from the 5' RACE reads. The sample shows 800,000 or so distinct CDR3 sequences, approximately 67% of them seen only once. Researchers isolated at least 7 million PBMCs per sample.

Sequencing used blood. V gene TRBV7-9 combines with J gene TRBJ2-1; maybe TRBD2 (7 bases). The source of this sequence is a man aged 30-40 years in good health. CDR3 nucleotide sequence: TGTGCCAGCAGCTCTGGGGGGGGGCCTAAGAATGAGCAGTTCTTC. Translated: CASSSGGGPKNEQFF.